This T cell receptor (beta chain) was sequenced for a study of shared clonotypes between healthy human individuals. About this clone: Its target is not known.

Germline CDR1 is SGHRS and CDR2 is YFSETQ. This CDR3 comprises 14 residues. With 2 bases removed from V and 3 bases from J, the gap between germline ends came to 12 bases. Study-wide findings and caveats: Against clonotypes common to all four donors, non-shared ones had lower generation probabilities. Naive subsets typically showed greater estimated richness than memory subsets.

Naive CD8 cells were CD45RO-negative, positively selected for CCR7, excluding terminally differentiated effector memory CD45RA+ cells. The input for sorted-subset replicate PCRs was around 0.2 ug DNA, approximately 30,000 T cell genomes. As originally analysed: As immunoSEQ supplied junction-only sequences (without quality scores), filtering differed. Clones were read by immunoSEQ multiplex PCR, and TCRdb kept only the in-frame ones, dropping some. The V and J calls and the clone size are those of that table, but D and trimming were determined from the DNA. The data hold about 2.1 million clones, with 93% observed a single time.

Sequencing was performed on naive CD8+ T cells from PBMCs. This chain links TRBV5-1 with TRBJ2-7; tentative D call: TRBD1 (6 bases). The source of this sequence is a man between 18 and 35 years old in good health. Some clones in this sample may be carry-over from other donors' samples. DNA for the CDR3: TGCGCCAGCAGCTTCACAGGGATGGGCTACGAGCAGTACTTC. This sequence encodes CASSFTGMGYEQYF. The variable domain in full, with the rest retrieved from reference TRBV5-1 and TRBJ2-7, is KAGVTQTPRYLIKTRGQQVTLSCSPISGHRSVSWYQQTPGQGLQFLFEYFSETQRNKGNFPGRFSGRQFSNSRSEMNVSTLELGDSALYLCASSFTGMGYEQYFGPGTRLTVT.